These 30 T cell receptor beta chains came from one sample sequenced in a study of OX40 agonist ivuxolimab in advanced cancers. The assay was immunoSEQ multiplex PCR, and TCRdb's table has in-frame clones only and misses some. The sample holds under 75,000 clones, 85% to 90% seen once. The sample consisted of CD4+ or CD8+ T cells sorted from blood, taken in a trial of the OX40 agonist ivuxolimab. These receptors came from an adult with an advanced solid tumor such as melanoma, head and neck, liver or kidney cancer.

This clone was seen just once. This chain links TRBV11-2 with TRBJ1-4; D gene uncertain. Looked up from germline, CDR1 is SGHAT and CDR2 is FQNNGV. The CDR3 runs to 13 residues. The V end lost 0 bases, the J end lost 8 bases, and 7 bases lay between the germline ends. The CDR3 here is CASSLDSSEKLFF. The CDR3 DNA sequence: TGTGCCAGCAGCTTAGACAGTTCCGAAAAACTGTTTTTT.

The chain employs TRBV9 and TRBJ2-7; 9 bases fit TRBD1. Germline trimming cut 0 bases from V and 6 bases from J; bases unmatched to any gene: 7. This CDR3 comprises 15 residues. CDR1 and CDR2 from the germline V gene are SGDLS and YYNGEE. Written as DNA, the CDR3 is TGTGCCAGCAGCGTAGGGGACAGGGCAGTGACCGAGCAGTACTTC. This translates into CASSVGDRAVTEQYF.

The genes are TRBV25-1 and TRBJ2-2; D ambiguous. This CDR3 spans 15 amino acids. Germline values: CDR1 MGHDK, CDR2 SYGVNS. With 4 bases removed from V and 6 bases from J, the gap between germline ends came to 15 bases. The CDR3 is CASSGPQLTAGELFF. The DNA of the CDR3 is TGTGCCAGCAGTGGACCCCAACTAACGGCCGGGGAGCTGTTTTTT.

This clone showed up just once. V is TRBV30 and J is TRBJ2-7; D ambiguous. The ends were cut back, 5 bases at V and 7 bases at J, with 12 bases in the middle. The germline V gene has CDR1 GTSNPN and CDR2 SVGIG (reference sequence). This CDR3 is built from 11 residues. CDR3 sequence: CAWVGLGEQYF. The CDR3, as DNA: TGTGCCTGGGTGGGTCTGGGGGAGCAGTACTTC.

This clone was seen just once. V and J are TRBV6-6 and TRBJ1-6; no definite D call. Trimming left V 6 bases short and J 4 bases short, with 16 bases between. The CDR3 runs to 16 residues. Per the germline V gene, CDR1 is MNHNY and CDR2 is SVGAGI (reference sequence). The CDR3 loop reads CASRPWEDDYNSPLHF. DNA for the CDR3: TGTGCCAGCAGACCGTGGGAAGATGATTATAATTCACCCCTCCACTTT.

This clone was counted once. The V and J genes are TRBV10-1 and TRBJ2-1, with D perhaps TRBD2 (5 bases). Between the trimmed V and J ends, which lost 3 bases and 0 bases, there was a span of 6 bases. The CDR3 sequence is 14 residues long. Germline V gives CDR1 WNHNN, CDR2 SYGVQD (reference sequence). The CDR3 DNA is TGCGCCAGCAGTGAAGGGAGCTCCTACAATGAGCAGTTCTTC. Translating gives CASSEGSSYNEQFF.

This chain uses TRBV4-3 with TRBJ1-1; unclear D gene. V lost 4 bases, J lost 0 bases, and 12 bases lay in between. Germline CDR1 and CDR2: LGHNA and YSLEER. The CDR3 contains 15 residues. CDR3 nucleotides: TGCGCCAGCAGCCCCCATTCGCGTTTGAACACTGAAGCTTTCTTT. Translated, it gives CASSPHSRLNTEAFF.

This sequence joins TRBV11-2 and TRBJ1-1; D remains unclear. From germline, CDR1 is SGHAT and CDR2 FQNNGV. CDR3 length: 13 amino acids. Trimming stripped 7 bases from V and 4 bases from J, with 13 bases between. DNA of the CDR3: TGTGCCAGCACCGATAGGATTTCCACTGAAGCTTTCTTT. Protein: CASTDRISTEAFF.

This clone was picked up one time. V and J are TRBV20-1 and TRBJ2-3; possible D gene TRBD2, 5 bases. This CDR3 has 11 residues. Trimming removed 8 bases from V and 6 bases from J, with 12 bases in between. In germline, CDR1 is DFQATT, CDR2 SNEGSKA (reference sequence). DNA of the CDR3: TGCAGTTGCGCGGGCTCCGATACGCAGTATTTT. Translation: CSCAGSDTQYF.

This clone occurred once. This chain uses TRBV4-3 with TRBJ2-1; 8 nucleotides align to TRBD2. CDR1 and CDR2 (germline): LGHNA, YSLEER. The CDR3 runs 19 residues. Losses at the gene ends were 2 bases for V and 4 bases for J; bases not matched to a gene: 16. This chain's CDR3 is CASSQKVPVRGGLYNEQFF. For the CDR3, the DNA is TGCGCCAGCAGCCAAAAGGTGCCAGTCCGCGGGGGGCTATACAATGAGCAGTTCTTC.

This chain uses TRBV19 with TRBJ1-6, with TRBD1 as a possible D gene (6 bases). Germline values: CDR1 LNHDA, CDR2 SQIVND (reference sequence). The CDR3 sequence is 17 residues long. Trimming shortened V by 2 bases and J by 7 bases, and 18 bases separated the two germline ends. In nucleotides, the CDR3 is TGTGCCAGTAGTATAAAGACAGGCGGTGTTTGGAATTCACCCCTCCACTTT. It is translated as CASSIKTGGVWNSPLHF.

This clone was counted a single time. The CDR3 DNA is TGTGCCAGCAGCTTGGCCGGGGGTTACGCTATAACTGGAAACACCATATATTTT. Protein: CASSLAGGYAITGNTIYF. The chain couples TRBV5-5 to TRBJ1-3, with D perhaps TRBD1 (5 bases). Germline CDR1 SGHKS, CDR2 YYEKEE (reference sequence). With 0 bases removed from V and 2 bases from J, the gap between germline ends came to 18 bases. The CDR3 sequence is 18 residues long.

The CDR3 reads CASSALAGGATGELFF. Here the CDR3 DNA reads TGTGCCAGCAGCGCACTAGCGGGGGGGGCCACCGGGGAGCTGTTTTTT. The rearrangement uses TRBV9 and TRBJ2-2; 13 bases agree with TRBD2. Per the germline V gene, CDR1 is SGDLS and CDR2 is YYNGEE. V lost 3 bases and J lost 4; bases outside the gene matches: 3. CDR3 length equals 16 residues.

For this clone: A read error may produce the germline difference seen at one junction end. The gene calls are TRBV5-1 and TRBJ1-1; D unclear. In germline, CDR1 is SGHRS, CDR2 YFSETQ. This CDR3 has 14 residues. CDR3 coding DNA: TGTGCCAGCAGCTTGTGGAATCCGAACACTGAAGCTTTCTTT. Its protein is CASSLWNPNTEAFF.

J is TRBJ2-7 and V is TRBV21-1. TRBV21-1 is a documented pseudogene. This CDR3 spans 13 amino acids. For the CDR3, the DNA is TGTGCCAGCAGCAAATATCCGCACTACGAGCAGTACTTC. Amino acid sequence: CASSKYPHYEQYF.

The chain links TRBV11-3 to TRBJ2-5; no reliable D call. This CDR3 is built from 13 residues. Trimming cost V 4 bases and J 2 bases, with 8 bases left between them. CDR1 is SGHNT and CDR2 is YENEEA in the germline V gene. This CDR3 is CASSSGPQETQYF. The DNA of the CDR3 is TGTGCCAGCAGCTCCGGTCCGCAAGAGACCCAGTACTTC.

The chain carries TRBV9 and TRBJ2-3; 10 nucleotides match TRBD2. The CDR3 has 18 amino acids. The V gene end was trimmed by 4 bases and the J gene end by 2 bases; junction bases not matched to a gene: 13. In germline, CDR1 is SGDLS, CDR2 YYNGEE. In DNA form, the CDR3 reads TGTGCCAGCAGCCCCAGGCCGGGACTAGCGAGCTACACAGATACGCAGTATTTT. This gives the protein CASSPRPGLASYTDTQYF. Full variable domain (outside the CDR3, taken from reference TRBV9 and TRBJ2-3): DSGVTQTPKHLITATGQRVTLRCSPRSGDLSVYWYQQSLDQGLQFLIQYYNGEERAKGNILERFSAQQFPDLHSELNLSSLELGDSALYFCASSPRPGLASYTDTQYFGPGTRLTVL.

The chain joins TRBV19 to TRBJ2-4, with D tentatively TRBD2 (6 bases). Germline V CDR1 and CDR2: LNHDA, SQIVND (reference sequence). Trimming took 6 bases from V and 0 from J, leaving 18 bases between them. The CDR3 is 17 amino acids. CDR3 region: CASSLEGGRPAKNIQYF. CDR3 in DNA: TGTGCCAGTAGCCTGGAGGGAGGCAGACCAGCCAAAAACATTCAGTACTTC. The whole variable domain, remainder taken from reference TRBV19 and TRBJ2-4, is DGGITQSPKYLFRKEGQNVTLSCEQNLNHDAMYWYRQDPGQGLRLIYYSQIVNDFQKGDIAEGYSVSREKKESFPLTVTSAQKNPTAFYLCASSLEGGRPAKNIQYFGAGTRLSVL.

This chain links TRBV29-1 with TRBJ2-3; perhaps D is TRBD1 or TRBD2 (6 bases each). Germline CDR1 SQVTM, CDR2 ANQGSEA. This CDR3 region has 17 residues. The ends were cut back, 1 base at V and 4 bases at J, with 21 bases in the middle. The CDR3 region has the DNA TGCAGCGTTGAAGCCTCTGAAGGGGGGAGGAACCCAGATACGCAGTATTTT. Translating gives CSVEASEGGRNPDTQYF.

CDR3 residues: CASRRGLGAHYEQYF. In nucleotides, the CDR3 is TGTGCCAGTAGGCGGGGACTAGGAGCCCACTACGAGCAGTACTTC. The chain links TRBV19 to TRBJ2-5; 8 bases are shared with TRBD2. The J call is in doubt because the DNA end fits TRBJ2-7 better. This CDR3 contains 15 residues. From germline, CDR1 is LNHDA and CDR2 SQIVND (reference sequence).

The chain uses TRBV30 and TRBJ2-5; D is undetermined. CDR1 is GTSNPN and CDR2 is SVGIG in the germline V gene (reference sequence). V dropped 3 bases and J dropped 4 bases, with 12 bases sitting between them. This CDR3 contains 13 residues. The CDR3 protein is CAWRAPPGETQYF. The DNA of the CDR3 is TGTGCCTGGAGGGCGCCCCCGGGAGAGACCCAGTACTTC.

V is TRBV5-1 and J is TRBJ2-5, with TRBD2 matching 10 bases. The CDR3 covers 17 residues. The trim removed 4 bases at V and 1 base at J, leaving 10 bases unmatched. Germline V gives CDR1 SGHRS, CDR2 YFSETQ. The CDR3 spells CASSPIGIAGGQETQYF. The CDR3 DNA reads TGCGCCAGCAGCCCGATAGGGATAGCGGGGGGCCAAGAGACCCAGTACTTC.

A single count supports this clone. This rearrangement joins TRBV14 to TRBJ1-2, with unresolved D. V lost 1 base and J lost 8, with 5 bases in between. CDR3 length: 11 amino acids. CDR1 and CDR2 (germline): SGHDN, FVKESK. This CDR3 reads CASSQGSGYTF. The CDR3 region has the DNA TGTGCCAGCAGCCAAGGCAGCGGCTACACCTTC.

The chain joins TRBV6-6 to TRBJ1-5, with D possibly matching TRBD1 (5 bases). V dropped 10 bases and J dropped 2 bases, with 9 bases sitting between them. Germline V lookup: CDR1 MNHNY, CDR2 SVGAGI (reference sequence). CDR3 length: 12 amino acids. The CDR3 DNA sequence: TGTGCCACCGGCAGGGGCAATCAGCCCCAGCATTTT. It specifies CATGRGNQPQHF.

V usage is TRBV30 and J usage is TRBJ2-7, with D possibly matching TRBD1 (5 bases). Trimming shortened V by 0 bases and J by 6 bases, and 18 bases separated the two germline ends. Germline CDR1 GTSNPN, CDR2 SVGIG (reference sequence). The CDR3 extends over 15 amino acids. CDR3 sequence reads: CAWSVRSGLIGEQYF. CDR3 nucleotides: TGTGCCTGGAGTGTCCGGTCAGGGCTTATTGGCGAGCAGTACTTC.

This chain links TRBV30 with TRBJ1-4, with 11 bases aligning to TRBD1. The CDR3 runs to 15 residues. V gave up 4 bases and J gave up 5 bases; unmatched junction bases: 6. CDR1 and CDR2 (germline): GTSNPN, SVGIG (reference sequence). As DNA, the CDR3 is TGTGCCTGGACACTAGGGACAGGGGGAAATGAAAAACTGTTTTTT. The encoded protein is CAWTLGTGGNEKLFF.

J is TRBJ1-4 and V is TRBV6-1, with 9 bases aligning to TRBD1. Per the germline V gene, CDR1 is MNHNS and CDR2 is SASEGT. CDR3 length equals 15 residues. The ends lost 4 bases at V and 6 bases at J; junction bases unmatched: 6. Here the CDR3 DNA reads TGTGCCAGCAGTGTCGGGGGGACAGGGTATGAAAAACTGTTTTTT. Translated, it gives CASSVGGTGYEKLFF.

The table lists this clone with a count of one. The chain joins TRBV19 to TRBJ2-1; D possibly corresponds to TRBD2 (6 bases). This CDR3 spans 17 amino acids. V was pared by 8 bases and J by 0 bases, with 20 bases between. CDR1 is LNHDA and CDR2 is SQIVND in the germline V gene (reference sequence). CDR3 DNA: TGTGCCAGTTCTTCAAGAGGCGGGACCAGCTCCTACAATGAGCAGTTCTTC. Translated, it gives CASSSRGGTSSYNEQFF.

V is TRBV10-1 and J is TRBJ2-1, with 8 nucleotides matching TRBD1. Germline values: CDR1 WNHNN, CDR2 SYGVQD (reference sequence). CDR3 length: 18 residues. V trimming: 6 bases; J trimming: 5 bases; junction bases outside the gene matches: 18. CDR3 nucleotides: TGCGCCAGCAGCCTAAATATGAACAGGGGGGCGTGTAACAATGAGCAGTTCTTC. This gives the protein CASSLNMNRGACNNEQFF.

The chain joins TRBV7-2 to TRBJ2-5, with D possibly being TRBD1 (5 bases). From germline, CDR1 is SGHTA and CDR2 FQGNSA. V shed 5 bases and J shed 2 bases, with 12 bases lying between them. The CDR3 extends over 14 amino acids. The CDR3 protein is CASSPTRQQETQYF. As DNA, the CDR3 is TGTGCCAGCAGCCCCACTCGACAGCAAGAGACCCAGTACTTC.